This T cell receptor (beta chain) was identified during a study of blood T cell repertoires in COVID-19. Across the whole study: Samples came from the United States, Italy and Spain, spanning acute and convalescent COVID-19. Nucleic acid was either cDNA or gDNA, and it came from T cells, B-cell-depleted T cells, or PBMCs.

Per germline, CDR1 KGHSH and CDR2 LQKENI. V was shortened by 3 bases and J by 6 bases, with 29 bases between the two germline ends. CDR3 size: 19 residues. Authors' methods: Reference gene primer amplification yielded estimated nucleated cell counts. This table comes from immunoSEQ multiplex PCR, and its TCRdb copy is limited to in-frame clones, with some not included. V, J and clone size derive from that table, while D and trimming were established from the DNA sequence. The profile shows roughly 250,000 clones, 88% of them singletons. The specimen sequenced was peripheral blood. The genes are TRBV18 and TRBJ1-1; D might be TRBD1 (6 bases). The sequence came from a woman in her twenties or thirties with acute or convalescent COVID-19. CDR3 amino acids: CASSPFTTTGFMSLSEAFF. CDR3 sequence (DNA): TGTGCCAGCTCACCTTTTACCACGACAGGTTTTATGTCCCTTTCTGAAGCTTTCTTT.